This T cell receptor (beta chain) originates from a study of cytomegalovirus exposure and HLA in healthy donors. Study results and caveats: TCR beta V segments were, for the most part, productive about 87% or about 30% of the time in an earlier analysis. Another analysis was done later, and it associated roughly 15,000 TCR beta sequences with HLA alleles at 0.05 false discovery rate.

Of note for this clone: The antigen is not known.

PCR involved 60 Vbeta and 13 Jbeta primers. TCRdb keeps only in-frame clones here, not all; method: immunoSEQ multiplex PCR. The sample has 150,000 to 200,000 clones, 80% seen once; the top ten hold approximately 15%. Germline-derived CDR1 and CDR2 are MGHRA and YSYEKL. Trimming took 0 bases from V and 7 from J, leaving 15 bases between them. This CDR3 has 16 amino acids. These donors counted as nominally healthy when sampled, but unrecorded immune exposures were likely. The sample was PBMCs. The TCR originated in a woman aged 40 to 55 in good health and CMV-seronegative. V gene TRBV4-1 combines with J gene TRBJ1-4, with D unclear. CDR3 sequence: CASSQEVDTVSEKLFF. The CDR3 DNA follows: TGCGCCAGCAGCCAAGAAGTCGATACTGTTAGTGAAAAACTGTTTTTT.